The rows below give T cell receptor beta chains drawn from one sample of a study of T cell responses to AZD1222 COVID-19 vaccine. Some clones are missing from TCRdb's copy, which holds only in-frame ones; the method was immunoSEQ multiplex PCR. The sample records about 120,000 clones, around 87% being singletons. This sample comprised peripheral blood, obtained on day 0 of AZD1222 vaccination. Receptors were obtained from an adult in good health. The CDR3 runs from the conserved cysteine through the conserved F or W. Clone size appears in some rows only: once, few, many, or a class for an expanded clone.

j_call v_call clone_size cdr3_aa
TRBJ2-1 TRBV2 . CASSNRLAGMYNEQFF
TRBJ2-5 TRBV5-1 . CASSYGTGYQETQYF
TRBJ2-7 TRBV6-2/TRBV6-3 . CASSPGLASYEQYF
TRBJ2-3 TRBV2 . CASNLQGDADTQYF
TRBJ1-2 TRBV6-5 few CASSYAGQIYGYTF
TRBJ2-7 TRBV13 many CASPLVPGPHPEQYF
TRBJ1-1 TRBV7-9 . CASSPRGMNTEAFF
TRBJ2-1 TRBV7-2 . CASSLAGLSRGEQFF
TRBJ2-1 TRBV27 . CASSSGQGGGSYNEQFF
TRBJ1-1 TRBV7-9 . CASSLGATPNTEAFF
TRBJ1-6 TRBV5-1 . CASSLDREDSPLHF
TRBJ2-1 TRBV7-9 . CASSLRGNVDEQFF
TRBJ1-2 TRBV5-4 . CASSPRQGADGYTF
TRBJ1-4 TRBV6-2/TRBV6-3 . CASSYSTTATNEKLFF
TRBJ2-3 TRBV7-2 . CASRGTGLDWDTDTQYF
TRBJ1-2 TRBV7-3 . CASSLLGGGYGYTF
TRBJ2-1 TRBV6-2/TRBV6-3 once CASSQLAGGYSEQFF
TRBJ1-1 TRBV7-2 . CASSLVLGVNTEAFF
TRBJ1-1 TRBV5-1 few CASSLGQGTRNTEAFF
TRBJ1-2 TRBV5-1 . CASSLEALDGYTF
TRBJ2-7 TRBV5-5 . CASSRRPRGGGRYPDEQYF
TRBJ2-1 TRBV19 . CASSIRGLMGAVNYNEQFF
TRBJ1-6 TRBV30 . CAWRGTTASPLHF
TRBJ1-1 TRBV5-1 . CASSLAGTAEAFF
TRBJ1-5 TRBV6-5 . CASGSNQPQHF
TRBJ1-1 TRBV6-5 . CASSYSSGLANTEAFF
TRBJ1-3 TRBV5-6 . CASSFGQGRGNTIYF
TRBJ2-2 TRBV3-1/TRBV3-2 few CASSPDGTGELFF
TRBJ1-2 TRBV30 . CAWSVFLTGHNYGYTF
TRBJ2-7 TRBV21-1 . CASSKERRASSYEQYF
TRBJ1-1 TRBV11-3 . CASSGTLNTEAFF
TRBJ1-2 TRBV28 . CASSLWATGTNYGYTF
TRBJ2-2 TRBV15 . CATSRDNRNTGELFF
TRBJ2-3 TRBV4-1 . CASSPPTDTQYF
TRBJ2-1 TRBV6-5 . CASAGGASSYNEQFF
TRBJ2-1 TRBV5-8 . CASSPGLAGDYNEQFF
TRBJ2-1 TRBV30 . CAWSSGRGYNEQFF
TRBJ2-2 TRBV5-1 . CASSLKGNTGELFF
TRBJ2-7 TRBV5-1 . CASSLRGLASYEQYF
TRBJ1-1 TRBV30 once CAWSVGTEAFF
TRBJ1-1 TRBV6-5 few CASERYPEAFF
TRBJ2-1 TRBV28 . CASAGARDEQFF
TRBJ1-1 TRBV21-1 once CASDVRPPRGQYTEAFF
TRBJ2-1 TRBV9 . CASSVSRWGYNEQFF
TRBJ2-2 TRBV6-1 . CASSEPFVGRGTGELFF
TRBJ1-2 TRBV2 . CASSGGSMNYGYTF
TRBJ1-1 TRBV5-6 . CASSLSHGPNTEAFF
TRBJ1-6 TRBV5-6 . CASSVQLDNSPLHF
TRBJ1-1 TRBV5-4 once CASSSDGWKPEAFF
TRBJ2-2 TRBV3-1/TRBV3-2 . CASSPGQAGAGGELFF
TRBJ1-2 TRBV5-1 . CASSPPRGSNYGYTF
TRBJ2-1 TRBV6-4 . CASSAYTGLAGRGNEQFF
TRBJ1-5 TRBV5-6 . CASSLTGSSGRNQPQHF
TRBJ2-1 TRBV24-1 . CATSDFREGWDEQFF
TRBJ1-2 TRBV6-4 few CASSDQPRQGSGYTF
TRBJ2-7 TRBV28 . CASSFPGRWYEQYF
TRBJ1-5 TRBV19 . CASSIYLPRGFTQVNQPQHF
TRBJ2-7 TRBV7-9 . CASSLGSTSYEQYF